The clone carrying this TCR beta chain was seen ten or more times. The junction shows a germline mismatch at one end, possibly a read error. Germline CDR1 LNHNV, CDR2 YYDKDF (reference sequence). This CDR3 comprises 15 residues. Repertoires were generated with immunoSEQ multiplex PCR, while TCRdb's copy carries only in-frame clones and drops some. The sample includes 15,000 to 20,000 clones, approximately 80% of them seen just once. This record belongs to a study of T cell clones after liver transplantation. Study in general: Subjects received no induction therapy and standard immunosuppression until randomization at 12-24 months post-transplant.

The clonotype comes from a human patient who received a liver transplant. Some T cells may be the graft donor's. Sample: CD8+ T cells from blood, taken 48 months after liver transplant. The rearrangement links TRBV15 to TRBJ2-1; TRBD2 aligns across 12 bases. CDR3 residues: CATSREASLAGGPLF. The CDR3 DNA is TGTGCCACCAGCAGAGAAGCGTCGCTAGCGGGAGGGCCTCTCTTC.